The 10 T cell receptor beta chains in this list originate from one sample, sequenced in a study of control samples from healthy donors and cancer patients. TCRdb's copy holds only in-frame clones and misses some; the assay was immunoSEQ multiplex PCR. Among about 3,000 clones listed, around 94% were seen once. Specimen: PBMCs. All receptors come from a man aged 65 to 79 with lung cancer.

This clone appeared a few times. V usage is TRBV5-1 and J usage is TRBJ2-7; D uncertain. Germline V CDR1 and CDR2: SGHRS, YFSETQ. V was cut by 4 bases and J by 5 bases, with 13 bases left in between. The CDR3 consists of 13 residues. This chain's CDR3 is CASSHGVGNEQYF. CDR3 DNA sequence: TGCGCCAGCAGCCACGGTGTGGGTAACGAGCAGTACTTC.

The rearrangement links TRBV18 to TRBJ1-4; tentative D call: TRBD1 (6 bases). Germline CDR1 KGHSH, CDR2 LQKENI. V was trimmed by 4 bases and J by 5 bases, leaving 11 bases between them. The CDR3 loop spans 14 amino acids. CDR3 loop: CASSLGHTNEKLFF. DNA for the CDR3: TGTGCCAGCTCACTGGGACACACGAATGAAAAACTGTTTTTT.

CDR3 in DNA: TGTGCCAGCAGCTTAAATCAAGATACGCAGTATTTT. Translating gives CASSLNQDTQYF. This rearrangement joins TRBV11-2 to TRBJ2-3; D is uncertain. Trimming removed 2 bases at V and 5 bases at J, with 5 bases between. The CDR3 runs 12 residues. Germline lookup yields CDR1 SGHAT and CDR2 FQNNGV.

The chain links TRBV5-1 to TRBJ2-3, with 10 nucleotides matching TRBD2. The V gene end was trimmed by 2 bases and the J gene end by 0 bases; junction bases not matched to a gene: 6. Germline CDR1 SGHRS, CDR2 YFSETQ. This CDR3 has 17 amino acids. The CDR3 DNA reads as TGCGCCAGCAGCTTACGTAGCGGGGGGCCGAGCACAGATACGCAGTATTTT. It translates to CASSLRSGGPSTDTQYF.

Only one count was recorded for this clone. The rearrangement links TRBV2 to TRBJ2-1, with TRBD1 identical over 8 bases. From germline, CDR1 is SNHLY and CDR2 FYNNEI. The length of the CDR3 is 14 residues. V shed 6 bases and J 3 bases; nucleotides not matched to a gene: 4. CDR3 sequence: CASSLTGVYNEQFF. For the CDR3, the DNA is TGTGCCAGCAGCTTGACAGGGGTCTACAATGAGCAGTTCTTC.

V is TRBV6-1 and J is TRBJ2-3; D may correspond to TRBD1 or TRBD2 (5 bases each). Per the germline V gene, CDR1 is MNHNS and CDR2 is SASEGT. Trimming pared 3 bases from V and 2 bases from J, leaving 9 bases between. CDR3 length: 14 residues. This CDR3 reads CASSEGLATDTQYF. CDR3 bases: TGTGCCAGCAGTGAGGGGCTAGCCACAGATACGCAGTATTTT.

This rearrangement joins TRBV7-2 to TRBJ1-1; a weak D match, TRBD1 (5 bases). Germline CDR1 is SGHTA and CDR2 is FQGNSA. V lost 5 bases, J lost 11 bases, and 12 bases lay in between. The length of the CDR3 is 11 residues. CDR3 sequence: CASSRGFFAFF. Here the CDR3 DNA reads TGTGCCAGCAGCCGGGGGTTTTTCGCTTTCTTT.

This chain connects TRBV19 to TRBJ2-1, with 7 bases fitting TRBD1. From germline, CDR1 is LNHDA and CDR2 SQIVND (reference sequence). This CDR3 has 15 residues. V was pared by 7 bases and J by 0 bases, with 6 bases of the junction left unmatched. The CDR3 region is CASNEPGGSYNEQFF. CDR3 nucleotides: TGTGCCAGTAATGAACCAGGGGGCTCCTACAATGAGCAGTTCTTC.

The chain recombines TRBV11-2 with TRBJ2-2; TRBD1 is a possible D gene (6 bases). Germline V CDR1 and CDR2: SGHAT, FQNNGV. The V end lost 2 bases, the J end lost 6 bases, and 16 bases lay between the germline ends. The CDR3 has 16 amino acids. The chain's CDR3 is CASSLQGQSRSGELFF. CDR3 DNA sequence: TGTGCCAGCAGCTTACAGGGGCAGTCAAGGTCCGGGGAGCTGTTTTTT.

The chain has TRBV3-1 (or the pseudogene TRBV3-2) and TRBJ2-7; no definite D call. The CDR3 sequence is 14 residues long. The germline gives CDR1 LGHDT, CDR2 YNNKEL (reference sequence). Trimming removed 4 bases from V and 0 bases from J, with 10 bases in between. The chain's CDR3 is CASSLGPGSYEQYF. In DNA, the CDR3 is TGTGCCAGCAGCCTGGGCCCGGGCTCCTACGAGCAGTACTTC.